This TCR beta chain was profiled in a study of control samples from healthy donors and cancer patients. This clone was counted a single time. Looked up from germline, CDR1 is MGHRA and CDR2 is YSYEKL. The CDR3 is 14 residues long. The V and J ends lost 1 base and 1 base respectively, with 7 bases between them. Using immunoSEQ multiplex PCR, the repertoire was profiled, and TCRdb retains in-frame clones only, with some absent. Altogether roughly 130,000 clones are present, approximately 90% being singletons, with the ten largest covering around 7.9%. The sample was blood. The chain couples TRBV4-1 to TRBJ1-1; D is unclear. The origin of this receptor is a man aged 18 to 30 in good health. The CDR3 DNA follows: TGCGCCAGCAGCCAAGTGATTGAGAACACTGAAGCTTTCTTT. This translates into CASSQVIENTEAFF.